What follows are 22 T cell receptor beta chains derived from one specimen sequenced in a study of response to subunit inactivated influenza vaccine. Each CDR3 protein is one row after TCRdb ran MiXCR on the RT-PCR reads. The sample shows 650,000 to 800,000 distinct CDR3 sequences, more than 11% of them seen only once. The source material was PBMCs from blood, sampled roughly 15 days before vaccination. The receptors were sampled from a man aged 45-65 years who received an inactivated influenza vaccine.

This clonotype was picked up many times. This rearrangement joins TRBV19 to TRBJ2-6; D might be TRBD2 (5 bases). Trimming took off 6 bases at V and 0 bases at J, with 12 bases between the two ends. CDR1 is LNHDA and CDR2 is SQIVND in the germline V gene (reference sequence). The CDR3 loop spans 16 amino acids. CDR3 sequence reads: CASRAPGSSGANVLTF. The CDR3 DNA follows: TGTGCCAGTAGGGCCCCGGGGAGCTCTGGGGCCAACGTCCTGACTTTC.

The rearrangement joins TRBV27 to TRBJ2-1; 9 bases agree with TRBD2. CDR1 MNHEY and CDR2 SMNVEV come from the germline V gene (reference sequence). This CDR3 is 17 amino acids long. With 3 bases clipped from V and 7 bases from J, the junction kept 13 bases outside the gene matches. DNA for the CDR3: TGTGCCAGCAGTTTTATGGCGGGAGGGAGGGGCCGGAATGAGCAGTTCTTC. Its translation: CASSFMAGGRGRNEQFF.

In its sample, this clonotype was seen many times. The rearrangement uses TRBV5-1 and TRBJ2-1; D perhaps matches TRBD1 (5 bases). This CDR3 contains 16 residues. V shed 0 bases and J shed 7 bases, with 17 bases lying between them. Germline CDR1 is SGHRS and CDR2 is YFSETQ. Here the CDR3 reads CASSLADRLIINEQFF. CDR3 DNA sequence: TGCGCCAGCAGCTTGGCTGACAGATTGATCATTAATGAGCAGTTCTTC. Drawing the rest from reference TRBV5-1 and TRBJ2-1, the complete variable domain is KAGVTQTPRYLIKTRGQQVTLSCSPISGHRSVSWYQQTPGQGLQFLFEYFSETQRNKGNFPGRFSGRQFSNSRSEMNVSTLELGDSALYLCASSLADRLIINEQFFGPGTRLTVL.

V is TRBV20-1 and J is TRBJ2-1; 12 positions match TRBD2. The CDR3 length is 20 residues. J lost 0 bases, V lost 4 bases, and 16 bases had no gene match. Germline V CDR1 and CDR2: DFQATT, SNEGSKA (reference sequence). The CDR3 DNA reads as TGCAGTGCTAATGGCAGAACTAGCGGGGGGCCGATCAACTCCTACAATGAGCAGTTCTTC. Its protein is CSANGRTSGGPINSYNEQFF.

This clonotype was counted ten times or more. The germline gene is not matched at one end of the junction; a read error may be the cause. The J gene is TRBJ2-1, the V gene TRBV7-2; TRBD2 matches at 7 bases. CDR1 and CDR2 from the germline V gene are SGHTA and FQGNSA. The CDR3 consists of 15 residues. CDR3 sequence: CASSLGAGSYNEQFF. The CDR3 nucleotides are TGTGCCAGCAGTTTAGGAGCGGGGTCCTACAATGAGCAGTTCTTC.

Ten or more counts support this clonotype. This rearrangement joins TRBV7-9 to TRBJ2-5; 7 bases agree with TRBD1. Germline V gene lookup returns CDR1 SEHNR and CDR2 FQNEAQ (reference sequence). This CDR3 region has 14 residues. J gave up 3 bases and V 5 bases, and 6 bases lay outside the gene matches. The CDR3 here is CASSTGQPKETQYF. CDR3 nucleotides: TGTGCCAGCAGCACGGGACAGCCAAAAGAGACCCAGTACTTC. Full variable domain (remainder filled in from reference TRBV7-9 and TRBJ2-5): DTGVSQNPRHKITKRGQNVTFRCDPISEHNRLYWYRQTLGQGPEFLTYFQNEAQLEKSRLLSDRFSAERPKGSFSTLEIQRTEQGDSAMYLCASSTGQPKETQYFGPGTRLLVL.

There are a few counts of this clonotype. This chain connects TRBV5-6 to TRBJ1-4; D is unresolved. Per the germline V gene, CDR1 is SGHDT and CDR2 is YYEEEE. The ends were cut back, 2 bases at V and 7 bases at J, with 18 bases in the middle. The CDR3 contains 16 residues. The CDR3 region has the DNA TGTGCCAGCAGCTTTTATGCAGAGGTGAATCGTGAAAAACTGTTTTTT. Translation: CASSFYAEVNREKLFF.

The table lists this clonotype with a few counts. The chain carries TRBV6-1 and TRBJ1-1; D gene unclear. The CDR3 extends over 13 amino acids. The V and J ends lost 6 bases and 3 bases respectively, with 11 bases between them. The germline V gene encodes CDR1 MNHNS and CDR2 SASEGT. The CDR3 sequence is CASSSRTYTEAFF. CDR3 sequence (DNA): TGTGCCAGCAGCTCGCGGACCTACACTGAAGCTTTCTTT.

In its sample, this clonotype was seen many times. CDR3 nucleotide sequence: TGTGCCAGCAGTGGGACTAGCGGGGAGTGGGGCACAGATACGCAGTATTTT. This translates into CASSGTSGEWGTDTQYF. The chain has TRBV6-1 and TRBJ2-3; 12 bases fit TRBD2. CDR3 length: 17 amino acids. V lost 4 bases, J lost 1 base, and 6 bases stayed unmatched. From germline, CDR1 is MNHNS and CDR2 SASEGT.

The chain recombines TRBV28 with TRBJ2-7, with 9 nucleotides matching TRBD1. The CDR3 totals 17 residues. CDR1 is MDHEN and CDR2 is SYDVKM in the germline V gene. The V gene end was trimmed by 6 bases and the J gene end by 3 bases; junction bases not matched to a gene: 15. CDR3 nucleotides: TGTGCCAGCAGCCTAGGATCCGACAGGGGGGACCTCTACGAGCAGTACTTC. Translated: CASSLGSDRGDLYEQYF.

This clonotype was detected a few times. The chain joins TRBV29-1 to TRBJ2-3, with 7 bases that match TRBD2. Germline-derived CDR1 and CDR2 are SQVTM and ANQGSEA. CDR3 length equals 14 residues. With 1 base clipped from V and 1 base from J, the junction kept 2 bases outside the gene matches. The CDR3 DNA reads TGCAGCGTTGAAGGGACTAGGGGCACAGATACGCAGTATTTT. Translating it yields CSVEGTRGTDTQYF.

This clonotype was counted ten times or more. The rearrangement links TRBV20-1 to TRBJ2-7; tentative D call: TRBD1 (5 bases). This CDR3 spans 12 amino acids. Trimming removed 4 bases at V and 1 base at J, with 8 bases between. Germline V gene data show CDR1 as DFQATT and CDR2 as SNEGSKA (reference sequence). The CDR3, as DNA: TGCAGTGCTAAGAAGGGGTCCTACGAGCAGTACTTC. The encoded protein is CSAKKGSYEQYF.

This clonotype showed up many times. The rearrangement uses TRBV4-2 and TRBJ1-5; D remains ambiguous. With 0 bases removed from V and 1 base from J, the gap between germline ends came to 7 bases. CDR3 length equals 15 residues. CDR1 LGHNA and CDR2 YNFKEQ come from the germline V gene. Here the CDR3 reads CASSQESQSNQPQHF. The CDR3 DNA is TGTGCCAGCAGCCAAGAGTCACAGAGCAATCAGCCCCAGCATTTT.

This chain links TRBV6-1 with TRBJ2-7; the D call may be TRBD1 or TRBD2 (5 bases each). The ends were cut back, 2 bases at V and 2 bases at J, with 19 bases in the middle. CDR1 MNHNS and CDR2 SASEGT come from the germline V gene. The CDR3 runs to 17 residues. The CDR3 is CASSEFQGRGSTYEQYF. DNA of the CDR3: TGTGCCAGCAGTGAATTTCAGGGACGGGGATCTACCTACGAGCAGTACTTC.

This clonotype was counted between two and nine times. The chain uses TRBV6-6 and TRBJ2-1; a weak D match, TRBD2 (6 bases). The CDR3 runs to 12 residues. Germline V gene lookup returns CDR1 MNHNY and CDR2 SVGAGI (reference sequence). The germline V and J ends were trimmed by 10 bases and 10 bases, with 17 bases remaining between them. Written as DNA, the CDR3 is TGTGCCATCCTGGCGGGATCGAAGGAGCAGTTCTTC. Translating it yields CAILAGSKEQFF.

In this sample, this clonotype turned up a few times. The chain carries TRBV11-2 and TRBJ2-4; D is tentatively TRBD1 or TRBD2 (6 bases each). The CDR3 extends over 20 amino acids. Trimming removed 4 bases at V and 2 bases at J, with 27 bases between. Germline values: CDR1 SGHAT, CDR2 FQNNGV. The CDR3 DNA follows: TGTGCCAGCAGCTCACCCACCGTCGGGCTGGGGGGCCGGTCCAAAAACATTCAGTACTTC. Amino acid sequence: CASSSPTVGLGGRSKNIQYF.

This clonotype appeared a few times. This CDR3 reads CSVGTTDGFKGVEAFF. CDR3 bases: TGCAGCGTTGGAACAACGGACGGATTTAAAGGTGTTGAAGCTTTCTTT. The V call is TRBV29-1, the J call TRBJ1-1; D call uncertain. Germline V gene sequence: CDR1 SQVTM, CDR2 ANQGSEA. This CDR3 is 16 amino acids long. V was shortened by 4 bases and J by 7 bases, with 25 bases between the two germline ends. Filled out from reference TRBV29-1 and TRBJ1-1, the complete variable domain reads SAVISQKPSRDICQRGTSLTIQCQVDSQVTMMFWYRQQPGQSLTLIATANQGSEATYESGFVIDKFPISRPNLTFSTLTVSNMSPEDSSIYLCSVGTTDGFKGVEAFFGQGTRLTVV.

This clonotype has at least ten counts. This may arise from a read error, as a much more abundant clone is one base away. This rearrangement joins TRBV6-2 or TRBV6-3 to TRBJ2-7; no clear D gene. Trimming pared 6 bases from V and 2 bases from J, leaving 5 bases between. The CDR3 is 11 amino acids. Germline V gene sequence: CDR1 MNHEY, CDR2 SVGEGT. The CDR3 nucleotides are TGTGCCAGCAGCCAGCCCTACGAGCAGTACTTC. This sequence encodes CASSQPYEQYF.

V and J are TRBV7-8 and TRBJ2-4, with D unclear. CDR3 length equals 17 residues. Looked up from germline, CDR1 is SGHVS and CDR2 is FQNEAQ. The germline V and J ends were trimmed by 3 bases and 0 bases, with 15 bases remaining between them. The CDR3 DNA is TGTGCCAGCAGCTTCCAGACACGCTCTTTAGCCAAAAACATTCAGTACTTC. As protein: CASSFQTRSLAKNIQYF.

This clonotype showed up many times. The chain recombines TRBV9 with TRBJ2-5, with D perhaps TRBD2 (6 bases). The CDR3 consists of 15 residues. The V gene's germline CDR1 is SGDLS and CDR2 YYNGEE. Trimming removed 0 bases from V and 1 base from J, with 10 bases in between. CDR3 coding DNA: TGTGCCAGCAGCGTAGCTACCGGGGGCCAAGAGACCCAGTACTTC. It codes for CASSVATGGQETQYF.

This clonotype appeared a few times. This rearrangement joins TRBV7-9 to TRBJ2-1; 11 positions agree with TRBD2. V was clipped by 1 base and J by 9 bases; unmatched bases: 11. Germline V gives CDR1 SEHNR, CDR2 FQNEAQ (reference sequence). This CDR3 spans 17 amino acids. For the CDR3, the DNA is TGTGCCAGCAGCTTAGTCATTCTAGCGGGAGGTCCGGGTGAGCAGTTCTTC. Amino acid sequence: CASSLVILAGGPGEQFF.

In this sample, this clonotype turned up many times. This chain uses TRBV12-3 or TRBV12-4 with TRBJ1-2; 7 positions agree with TRBD1. J gave up 9 bases and V 8 bases, and 15 bases lay outside the gene matches. The CDR3 is 14 residues long. The CDR3 nucleotides are TGTGCCAGCGGGGGGACAGTCCTATCCTTTAGCTACACCTTC. As protein: CASGGTVLSFSYTF.